Listed below are T cell receptor beta chains from one sample, sequenced in a study of T-cell reconstitution after alpha-beta-depleted transplantation in children. Each CDR3 protein gets one entry after TCRdb re-called the PCR reads with MiXCR. Of fewer than 1 million distinct CDR3 sequences detected, roughly 15% appear once; the ten largest clones hold roughly 5%. Sequencing used PBMCs, mostly from graft donor cells, obtained 360 days after TCRalphabeta/CD19-depleted stem cell transplant. The receptors come from a male patient younger than 18 who had a stem cell transplant for acute lymphoblastic leukemia, so the T cells may come from the graft donor. The CDR3 runs from the conserved cysteine through the conserved F or W. The D gene is left open where the match is weak. The listing skips clone size in some rows; elsewhere it reads once, few, many or a size class.

j_call v_call d_call clone_size cdr3_nt cdr3_aa
TRBJ1-5 TRBV10-3 NA few TGTGCCATCAGGGCCGGGACGGTAAATCAGCCCCAGCATTTT CAIRAGTVNQPQHF
TRBJ2-7 TRBV5-1 TRBD2 NA TGCGCCAGCAGCTTGGGAGCGGGAAACTTCTACGGCGAGCAGTACTTC CASSLGAGNFYGEQYF
TRBJ2-7 TRBV12-3/TRBV12-4 NA NA TGTGCCAGCAGCCCCCTCCCCTTTAGCTACGAGCAGTACTTC CASSPLPFSYEQYF
TRBJ1-4 TRBV13 TRBD1 NA TGTGCCAGCAGCTCGACAGGGCTAGAGGAAAAACTGTTTTTT CASSSTGLEEKLFF
TRBJ2-5 TRBV5-1 TRBD1 few TGCGCCAGCAGCATCGGACAGGGACACAACCAAGAGACCCAGTACTTC CASSIGQGHNQETQYF
TRBJ2-3 TRBV5-1 NA NA TGCGCCAGCAGCTCCCCCCCCCGAGGCGACACAGATACGCAGTATTTT CASSSPPRGDTDTQYF
TRBJ2-1 TRBV15 NA few TGTGCCACCAGTCGGGACTCCGTCAGCTCCTACAATGAGCAGTTCTTC CATSRDSVSSYNEQFF
TRBJ2-3 TRBV5-1 TRBD1 NA TGCGCCAGCAGCTTCGGGACAGGGAGTAAGAGCACAGATACGCAGTATTTT CASSFGTGSKSTDTQYF
TRBJ1-2 TRBV20-1 NA few TGCAGTGCTCCTGACCTCTCTTATGGCTACACCTTC CSAPDLSYGYTF
TRBJ1-2 TRBV29-1 TRBD1 NA TGCAGCGTTGAAGAGGGTAGGGGGCTAGATGGCTACACCTTC CSVEEGRGLDGYTF
TRBJ2-7 TRBV12-3/TRBV12-4 NA few TGTGCCAGCAGTTTAGCAGGGGCCTACTACGAGCAGTACTTC CASSLAGAYYEQYF
TRBJ2-2 TRBV29-1 NA NA TGCAGCGGCTCATGGGTGGTCGGGGAGCTGTTTTTT CSGSWVVGELFF
TRBJ1-5 TRBV7-2 NA few TGTGCCAGCAGCGACGGGACTGGGGGCAATCAGCCCCAGCATTTT CASSDGTGGNQPQHF
TRBJ2-7 TRBV20-1 TRBD1 few TGCAGTGCCGAAGGACAGGGACGTTATTACGAGCAGTACTTC CSAEGQGRYYEQYF
TRBJ2-7 TRBV7-9 TRBD1 NA TGTGCCAGCAGACAGGGGGTTGGTGAGGACGAGCAGTACTTC CASRQGVGEDEQYF
TRBJ2-2 TRBV4-2 NA few TGTGCCAGCAGCCAAGACAGGCCGAACACCGGGGAGCTGTTTTTT CASSQDRPNTGELFF
TRBJ1-1 TRBV29-1 NA NA TGCAGCGCCACCCCGAACACTGAAGCTTTCTTT CSATPNTEAFF
TRBJ1-2 TRBV9 TRBD1 few TGTGCCAGCAGTGCAGGGGGCGCGCGCTATGGCTACACCTTC CASSAGGARYGYTF
TRBJ1-1 TRBV15 NA NA TGTGCCACCAGCAGAGGGGGGCTCGAGGGCACTGAAGCTTTCTTT CATSRGGLEGTEAFF
TRBJ1-3 TRBV7-8 NA NA TGTGCCAGCAGCTTACCAGGACTCCTCTCTGGAAACACCATATATTTT CASSLPGLLSGNTIYF
TRBJ1-6 TRBV7-6 NA few TGTGCCAGCAGCTTAGAGCCGAATTCACCCCTCCACTTT CASSLEPNSPLHF
TRBJ2-7 TRBV4-2 NA many TGTGCCAGCAGCCAAGACAGGACAAGATTCTACGAGCAGTACTTC CASSQDRTRFYEQYF
TRBJ2-5 TRBV2 TRBD1 few TGTGCCAGCAGGCCCAACAGGGGGCCTGGCGAGACCCAGTACTTC CASRPNRGPGETQYF
TRBJ2-2 TRBV28 NA many TGTGCCAGCAGTGCTACCCGAGGAACCGGGGAGCTGTTTTTT CASSATRGTGELFF
TRBJ2-5 TRBV21-1 NA few TGTGCCAGCAGCAAACGAGCTCCGGCTAGCGGAGACCAAGAGACCCAGTACTTC CASSKRAPASGDQETQYF
TRBJ2-1 TRBV11-1 NA once TGTGCCAGCAGCTTAGGTAGCAGGGACTCGATTTCGGTTTACGATGAGCAGTTCTTC CASSLGSRDSISVYDEQFF
TRBJ1-1 TRBV27 NA NA TGTGCCAGCAGTCCGGCGGGTCACAGACCGAACACTGAAGCTTTCTTT CASSPAGHRPNTEAFF
TRBJ2-5 TRBV5-1 TRBD2 few TGCGCCAGCAGCTTGACGATTGGTAGCGGGAGGGGAGAGACCCAGTACTTC CASSLTIGSGRGETQYF
TRBJ2-1 TRBV12-5 NA NA TGTGCTAGTGGCAATCATAGCGGTCGGAGGAACAATGAGCAGTTCTTC CASGNHSGRRNNEQFF
TRBJ2-5 TRBV20-1 NA NA TGCAGTGCCATTTGGGAGACCCAGTACTTC CSAIWETQYF
TRBJ2-7 TRBV7-2 NA few TGTGCCAGCAGTTTTAGTAGGGCGGGCTCCTACGAGCAGTACTTC CASSFSRAGSYEQYF
TRBJ2-7 TRBV2 TRBD2 few TGTGCTCAAAGGACGGGAGGGAGCGAGCAGTACTTC CAQRTGGSEQYF
TRBJ2-7 TRBV6-1 NA NA TGTGCCAGCAGGGCAGGACGAGTCTACGAGCAGTACTTC CASRAGRVYEQYF
TRBJ2-3 TRBV12-3/TRBV12-4 TRBD2 many TGTGCCAGCGGTAGGACTAGCACCCTCACAGATACGCAGTATTTT CASGRTSTLTDTQYF
TRBJ2-2 TRBV7-6 NA few TGTGCCAGCAGCTTAGCAGGCAGGGCCTCCGGGGAGCTGTTTTTT CASSLAGRASGELFF
TRBJ2-1 TRBV5-1 NA NA TGCGCCAGCAGCCGGATGGTGTCTAGCGCATACAATGAGCAGTTCTTC CASSRMVSSAYNEQFF
TRBJ2-1 TRBV11-1 NA NA TGTGCCAGCAGCTTAGAATATCTGACAGGACATATACTCTATGAGCAGTTCTTC CASSLEYLTGHILYEQFF
TRBJ2-5 TRBV29-1 TRBD2 NA TGCAGCGTTCGACTAGCGGGTCAAGAGACCCAGTACTTC CSVRLAGQETQYF